This TCR beta chain was captured in a study of blood T cell repertoires in COVID-19 (TCRdb year 2020). The study in broad terms: Samples from collaborators originated in the United States, Italy and Spain and spanned both the acute and convalescent phases of COVID-19. The repertoires were released in a freely available public database meant as a resource for research on the immune response to SARS-CoV-2. Where available, HLA class I and class II types were obtained from metadata supplied by the sample provider rather than from assay-based typing. The dataset comprised deeply sampled blood TCRbeta repertoires from subjects exposed to, actively infected with, or recovered from COVID-19. The material from the prospective study consisted of cDNA or gDNA derived from T cells, B-cell-depleted T cells, or PBMCs. Samples were obtained from the ongoing ImmuneRACE study (first 160 participants) and from some 1,200 subjects provided by 6 global collaborators. Sample metadata almost always included a de-identified subject ID, COVID-19 status, age in years and sex.

Collaborating institutions collected whole blood in K2EDTA tubes following their own protocols. For TCRbeta analysis, collaborators shipped samples in one of three forms: frozen whole blood, isolated PBMCs, or DNA extracted from either of those sample types. Turning to this clone: The clone's antigen remains unknown. No per-base quality is available; no much larger clone lies one base away.

TCRbeta CDR3 regions were amplified from genomic DNA using the immunoSEQ Assay, a bias-controlled multiplex PCR. Concerning the study's data processing: The number of nucleated cells in each sample was estimated by amplification of reference gene primers within the assay. To quantify the absolute abundance of each unique TCRbeta CDR3 rearrangement, sequence reads were collapsed and filtered. Productive Simpson clonality was computed per sample as the square root of Simpson's diversity index over productive rearrangements. TCRdb took this table from immuneACCESS and kept in-frame rearrangements with V and J called. Such tables lack part of the clones; where checked against another copy, unresolved V genes explain under half of the gap, and the rest is unexplained. V, J and clone size were drawn from that table, and D and trimming were deduced from the DNA. The sample records about 90,000 clones, approximately 83% of which are singletons. Of the sample, 30% to 35% is held by the ten largest clones.

Broader findings and caveats from the paper: How much clinical and demographic metadata was included differed by source and by participant, and the metadata was provided uncurated.

Including the terminal cysteine and phenylalanine, the CDR3 comprises 15 residues. Only CDR3 DNA is held: 45 bases, read in frame from base 1. After removal of 5 bases from V and 4 bases from J, the junction retains 8 bases not matched to a gene. Per the germline V gene, SGHTA is the CDR1 and FQGNSA is the CDR2. The TCR comes from a woman of 80 years or more with active or convalescent COVID-19. The V gene is TRBV7-2 and the J gene is TRBJ2-7; TRBD2 matches 10 bases in the middle. Sample: peripheral blood. The CDR3 region: CASSPSQRGGYEQYF. The sequence in DNA is TGTGCCAGCAGCCCAAGTCAGCGGGGGGGTTACGAGCAGTACTTC.